This T cell receptor (beta chain) was retrieved from a study of cytomegalovirus exposure and HLA in healthy donors. In the PCR, 60 Vbeta and 13 Jbeta primers were used. Profiling relied on immunoSEQ multiplex PCR, and the TCRdb table lists in-frame clones only, not all of them. Among over 150,000 clones, 87% were seen once, and the ten largest hold 0.8% to 1%. Germline V CDR1 and CDR2: MNHNY, SVGAGI (reference sequence). The V and J ends lost 7 bases and 0 bases respectively, with 10 bases between them. The CDR3 sequence is 14 residues long. This clone appeared a few times. The source is a woman in her 30s in good health and CMV-seronegative. Sequenced: PBMCs. The rearrangement links TRBV6-6 to TRBJ1-3; D unclear. The CDR3 spells CASTPRSSGNTIYF. CDR3 sequence (DNA): TGTGCCAGCACCCCAAGGAGCTCTGGAAACACCATATATTTT.